This T cell receptor beta chain was recorded in a study of blood T cell repertoires in COVID-19. Whole-study context: The origin of the acute and convalescent COVID-19 samples was the United States, Italy and Spain. In each case, the material was cDNA or gDNA derived from T cells, B-cell-depleted T cells, or PBMCs.

Source study methods: Counts of nucleated cells, estimated from reference gene primer amplification, were obtained. Generated by immunoSEQ multiplex PCR, the TCRdb table keeps only in-frame clones and is missing some. Clone size and V and J calls were adopted from that table, with D and trimming inferred from the DNA. The sample carries over 200,000 clones, over 80% recorded once. Germline lookup yields CDR1 LGHDT and CDR2 YNNKEL (reference sequence). V shed 2 bases and J 4 bases; nucleotides not matched to a gene: 12. The CDR3 has 18 residues. Material for sequencing was peripheral blood. This sequence joins TRBV3-1 (or the pseudogene TRBV3-2) and TRBJ2-3; 10 bases agree with TRBD2. The receptor's source is a human donor in a cohort sampled during active COVID-19. CDR3 sequence reads: CASSQSDRVGLAPDTQYF. The CDR3 nucleotides read TGTGCCAGCAGCCAATCGGACAGGGTGGGACTAGCGCCAGATACGCAGTATTTT.